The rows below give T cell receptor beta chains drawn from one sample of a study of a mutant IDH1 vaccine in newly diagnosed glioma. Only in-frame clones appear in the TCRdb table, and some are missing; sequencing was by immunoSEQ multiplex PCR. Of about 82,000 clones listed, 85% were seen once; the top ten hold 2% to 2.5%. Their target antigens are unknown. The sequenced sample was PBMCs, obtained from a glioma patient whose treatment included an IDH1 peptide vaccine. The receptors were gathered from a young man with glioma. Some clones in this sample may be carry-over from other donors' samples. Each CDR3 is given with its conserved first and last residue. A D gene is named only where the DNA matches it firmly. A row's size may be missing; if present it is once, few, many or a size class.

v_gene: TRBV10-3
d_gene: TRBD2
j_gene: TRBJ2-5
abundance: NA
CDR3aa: CAISPSGLETQYF
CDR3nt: TGTGCCATCAGTCCTAGCGGTTTGGAGACCCAGTACTTC

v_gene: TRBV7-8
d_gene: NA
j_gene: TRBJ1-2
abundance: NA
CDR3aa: CASSLVYRDTRNYGYTF
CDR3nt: TGTGCCAGCAGCTTAGTTTACAGGGACACGAGAAACTATGGCTACACCTTC

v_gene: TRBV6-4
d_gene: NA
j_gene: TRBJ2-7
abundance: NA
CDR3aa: CASSDRDEQYF
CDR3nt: TGTGCCAGCAGTGACAGGGACGAGCAGTACTTC

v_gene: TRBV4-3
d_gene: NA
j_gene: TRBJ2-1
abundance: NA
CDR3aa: CASSQAAGMDNEQFF
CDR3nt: TGCGCCAGCAGCCAAGCCGCAGGGATGGACAATGAGCAGTTCTTC

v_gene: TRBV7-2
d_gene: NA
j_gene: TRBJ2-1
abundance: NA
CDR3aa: CASAFDLGPNEQFF
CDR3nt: TGTGCCAGCGCCTTTGACCTAGGGCCGAATGAGCAGTTCTTC

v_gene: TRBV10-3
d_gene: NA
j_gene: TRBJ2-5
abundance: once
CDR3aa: CAISEPGQRETQYF
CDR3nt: TGTGCCATCAGTGAGCCAGGACAGCGAGAGACCCAGTACTTC

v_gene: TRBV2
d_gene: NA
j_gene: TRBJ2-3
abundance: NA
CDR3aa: CASSEAARYTDTQYF
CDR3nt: TGTGCCAGCAGTGAAGCTGCCCGATACACAGATACGCAGTATTTT

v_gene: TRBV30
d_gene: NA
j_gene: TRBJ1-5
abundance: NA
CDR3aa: CAWSVRQYNQPQHF
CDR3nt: TGTGCCTGGAGTGTTAGACAGTACAATCAGCCCCAGCATTTT

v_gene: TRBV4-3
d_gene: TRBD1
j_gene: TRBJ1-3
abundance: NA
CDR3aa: CASSQDPQGGYLDTIYF
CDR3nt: TGCGCCAGCAGCCAAGATCCCCAGGGGGGTTATCTAGACACCATATATTTT

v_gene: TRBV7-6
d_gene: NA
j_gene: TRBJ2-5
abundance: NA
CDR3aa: CASSLVLGTQYF
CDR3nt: TGTGCCAGCAGCTTAGTGCTAGGGACCCAGTACTTC

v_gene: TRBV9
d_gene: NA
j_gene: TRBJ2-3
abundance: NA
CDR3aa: CASSVGEGAFTDTQYF
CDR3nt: TGTGCCAGCAGCGTAGGTGAGGGTGCGTTCACAGATACGCAGTATTTT

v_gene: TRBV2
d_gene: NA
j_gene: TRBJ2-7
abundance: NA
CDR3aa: CASSALPYEQYF
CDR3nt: TGTGCCAGCAGTGCCCTCCCCTACGAGCAGTACTTC

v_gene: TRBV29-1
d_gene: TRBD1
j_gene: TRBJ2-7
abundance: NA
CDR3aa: CSTRTGASYEQYF
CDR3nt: TGCAGCACCCGGACAGGGGCCTCCTACGAGCAGTACTTC

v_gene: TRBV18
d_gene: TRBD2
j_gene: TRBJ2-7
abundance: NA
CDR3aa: CASSPTGVAGAVYEQYF
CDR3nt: TGTGCCAGCTCACCAACCGGGGTAGCGGGAGCAGTCTACGAGCAGTACTTC

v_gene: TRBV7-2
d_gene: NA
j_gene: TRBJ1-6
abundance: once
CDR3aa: CASSLMGRDNSPLHF
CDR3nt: TGTGCCAGCAGCTTAATGGGGCGGGATAATTCACCCCTCCACTTT